This TCR beta chain was found in a study of cytomegalovirus exposure and HLA in healthy donors. It was the approximately 110-subject validation cohort, separate from the approximately 700-subject first cohort, to which the donors belonged. The CDR3 length is 14 residues. CDR1 and CDR2 from the germline V gene are MRHNA and SNTAGT. Trimming took 4 bases from V and 4 from J, leaving 13 bases between them. Generated by immunoSEQ multiplex PCR, the TCRdb table keeps only in-frame clones and is missing some. The sample yields approximately 280,000 clones, 80% to 90% seen once. In regard to this clone: Its specificity is unknown.

Study results and limitations: Listed as cytomegalovirus-associated were 164 TCR beta chains.

Sequenced input: PBMCs. The receptor was derived from a woman aged 18-29 years in good health and CMV-seronegative. J is TRBJ1-2 and V is TRBV6-4, with D possibly matching TRBD1 (5 bases). The CDR3 loop is CASSAIGGSYGYTF. The CDR3 nucleotides read TGTGCCAGCAGTGCGATCGGGGGGTCCTATGGCTACACCTTC.